This T cell receptor beta chain was captured by sequencing in a study of metastatic and nonmetastatic thyroid tumors. Study as a whole: Blood and tumor or nodule tissue repertoires from malignant and benign thyroid patients were compared. Findings of the study overall: Malignant tumors reportedly showed significantly higher TCR beta diversity than benign nodules in both blood and tumor.

The CDR3 spans 14 residues. Trimming pared 8 bases from V and 5 bases from J, leaving 18 bases between. Germline lookup yields CDR1 MDHEN and CDR2 SYDVKM. As handled by the study authors: Built for papillary thyroid cancer, a distant-metastasis classifier drew on CDR3 differences across clinicopathological groups. TCRdb reprocessed the PCR reads using MiXCR. None of the V and J calls come from the authors' own analysis; TCRdb made them. The sample includes about 16,000 clones, roughly 27% of them seen just once. Of note for this clone: Antigen: not known.

All patients were treatment-naive before thyroid surgery. The sequence came from a female donor with papillary thyroid cancer or a benign thyroid nodule (not recorded which). Some clones in this sample may be carry-over from other donors' samples. The J gene is TRBJ1-2, the V gene TRBV28; D uncertain. The specimen sequenced was adjacent normal tissue. CDR3 DNA: TGTGCCAGCGAAGATACGGGCAGCTTTTATGGCTACACCTTC. It yields the protein CASEDTGSFYGYTF.